The rows below give T cell receptor beta chains drawn from one sample of a study of cytomegalovirus exposure and HLA in healthy donors. Sequenced by immunoSEQ multiplex PCR; TCRdb stores in-frame clones only, minus some. The profile shows fewer than 200,000 clones, approximately 79% of them singletons. Sequencing used PBMCs. The origin of the receptors is a man in his fifties or sixties in good health and CMV-seronegative. CDR3s include the opening cysteine and the closing phenylalanine or tryptophan. Fields, in order: clone size, D gene, V gene, J gene, CDR3 protein, CDR3 DNA. A D gene is named only where the DNA matches it firmly. Where a row states a size, it is once, few, many or the class of an expanded clone; other rows omit it.

clone_size: NA; d_call: TRBD1; v_call: TRBV14; j_call: TRBJ2-2; cdr3_aa: CASSPGQGANTGELFF; cdr3_nt: TGTGCCAGCAGCCCCGGACAGGGCGCGAACACCGGGGAGCTGTTTTTT
clone_size: once; d_call: TRBD2; v_call: TRBV7-3; j_call: TRBJ2-6; cdr3_aa: CASSLLGSGGAGANVLTF; cdr3_nt: TGTGCCAGCAGCTTACTTGGTAGCGGGGGTGCTGGGGCCAACGTCCTGACTTTC
clone_size: NA; d_call: NA; v_call: TRBV10-3; j_call: TRBJ1-1; cdr3_aa: CAIRRGPEAEAFF; cdr3_nt: TGTGCCATCAGGCGGGGGCCGGAGGCTGAAGCTTTCTTT
clone_size: NA; d_call: NA; v_call: TRBV9; j_call: TRBJ2-6; cdr3_aa: CASSPSSGANVLTF; cdr3_nt: TGTGCCAGCAGCCCGAGCTCTGGGGCCAACGTCCTGACTTTC
clone_size: NA; d_call: NA; v_call: TRBV27; j_call: TRBJ2-3; cdr3_aa: CASSFRRAATSTDTQYF; cdr3_nt: TGTGCCAGCAGTTTTAGGCGGGCGGCGACTAGCACAGATACGCAGTATTTT
clone_size: few; d_call: TRBD1; v_call: TRBV19; j_call: TRBJ1-2; cdr3_aa: CASSIFAGTGRSYGYTF; cdr3_nt: TGTGCCAGTAGTATCTTCGCCGGGACAGGGCGGTCCTATGGCTACACCTTC
clone_size: NA; d_call: NA; v_call: TRBV11-2; j_call: TRBJ2-2; cdr3_aa: CASSLEGHGELFF; cdr3_nt: TGTGCCAGCAGCTTGGAGGGGCACGGGGAGCTGTTTTTT
clone_size: NA; d_call: TRBD1; v_call: TRBV5-6; j_call: TRBJ2-4; cdr3_aa: CASSETGVQNIQYF; cdr3_nt: TGTGCCAGCAGCGAAACAGGGGTCCAAAACATTCAGTACTTC
clone_size: NA; d_call: TRBD1; v_call: TRBV11-3; j_call: TRBJ2-3; cdr3_aa: CASSSTGEDTQYF; cdr3_nt: TGTGCCAGCAGCTCCACAGGGGAGGATACGCAGTATTTT
clone_size: NA; d_call: TRBD1; v_call: TRBV5-1; j_call: TRBJ2-7; cdr3_aa: CASSLGTGPSYEQYF; cdr3_nt: TGCGCCAGCAGCTTGGGGACAGGTCCCTCCTACGAGCAGTACTTC
clone_size: NA; d_call: NA; v_call: TRBV5-6; j_call: TRBJ2-5; cdr3_aa: CASSSGPGEETQYF; cdr3_nt: TGTGCCAGCAGCTCGGGCCCCGGGGAGGAGACCCAGTACTTC
clone_size: NA; d_call: NA; v_call: TRBV7-2; j_call: TRBJ2-7; cdr3_aa: CASSRGTYEQYF; cdr3_nt: TGTGCCAGCAGCCGGGGTACCTACGAGCAGTACTTC
clone_size: NA; d_call: TRBD2; v_call: TRBV4-2; j_call: TRBJ2-5; cdr3_aa: CASSQELAGGQETQYF; cdr3_nt: TGTGCCAGCAGCCAGGAACTAGCGGGGGGGCAAGAGACCCAGTACTTC
clone_size: NA; d_call: NA; v_call: TRBV5-1; j_call: TRBJ2-7; cdr3_aa: CASSRRTNLDEQYF; cdr3_nt: TGCGCCAGCAGCCGTCGCACTAACCTCGATGAGCAGTACTTC
clone_size: NA; d_call: TRBD1; v_call: TRBV5-1; j_call: TRBJ2-7; cdr3_aa: CASSLASTGGYEQYF; cdr3_nt: TGCGCCAGCAGCTTGGCCTCCACAGGGGGCTACGAGCAGTACTTC
clone_size: NA; d_call: TRBD1; v_call: TRBV28; j_call: TRBJ2-7; cdr3_aa: CASRPPRTGSYEQYF; cdr3_nt: TGTGCCAGCAGACCCCCACGGACAGGATCCTACGAGCAGTACTTC
clone_size: NA; d_call: NA; v_call: TRBV28; j_call: TRBJ1-4; cdr3_aa: CASSLGGGRIATNEKLFF; cdr3_nt: TGTGCCAGCAGTTTAGGGGGCGGCCGAATTGCAACTAATGAAAAACTGTTTTTT
clone_size: few; d_call: TRBD1; v_call: TRBV7-7; j_call: TRBJ2-5; cdr3_aa: CASSLDREETQYF; cdr3_nt: TGTGCCAGCAGCTTGGACAGGGAGGAGACCCAGTACTTC
clone_size: NA; d_call: NA; v_call: TRBV5-4; j_call: TRBJ1-1; cdr3_aa: CASSLEGLQGENTEAFF; cdr3_nt: TGTGCCAGCAGCTTGGAAGGTTTACAGGGAGAGAACACTGAAGCTTTCTTT
clone_size: once; d_call: NA; v_call: TRBV6-5; j_call: TRBJ2-7; cdr3_aa: CASKRSRDIYEQYF; cdr3_nt: TGTGCCAGCAAACGGTCCCGGGACATCTACGAGCAGTACTTC
clone_size: NA; d_call: NA; v_call: TRBV9; j_call: TRBJ1-1; cdr3_aa: CASSLGGGNTEAFF; cdr3_nt: TGTGCCAGCAGTCTTGGGGGGGGGAACACTGAAGCTTTCTTT
clone_size: NA; d_call: TRBD2; v_call: TRBV6-5; j_call: TRBJ2-5; cdr3_aa: CASRPLAGGETQYF; cdr3_nt: TGTGCCAGCAGACCACTAGCGGGGGGAGAGACCCAGTACTTC
clone_size: NA; d_call: NA; v_call: TRBV5-8; j_call: TRBJ2-7; cdr3_aa: CASSPGDRYRFYEQYF; cdr3_nt: TGTGCCAGCAGCCCAGGGGACCGCTACAGATTTTACGAGCAGTACTTC
clone_size: NA; d_call: NA; v_call: TRBV7-9; j_call: TRBJ2-1; cdr3_aa: CASSPIGGPHNEQFF; cdr3_nt: TGTGCCAGCAGCCCCATCGGTGGGCCCCACAATGAGCAGTTCTTC
clone_size: few; d_call: NA; v_call: TRBV27; j_call: TRBJ2-5; cdr3_aa: CASSPRSPLQETQYF; cdr3_nt: TGTGCCAGCAGTCCGAGGTCCCCCCTCCAAGAGACCCAGTACTTC
clone_size: NA; d_call: NA; v_call: TRBV27; j_call: TRBJ2-7; cdr3_aa: CASSHDYYASYEQYF; cdr3_nt: TGTGCCAGCAGTCACGACTACTACGCCTCCTACGAGCAGTACTTC
clone_size: once; d_call: TRBD1; v_call: TRBV9; j_call: TRBJ1-1; cdr3_aa: CASSVAGGYTEAFF; cdr3_nt: TGTGCCAGCAGCGTAGCAGGGGGGTACACTGAAGCTTTCTTT
clone_size: NA; d_call: NA; v_call: TRBV19; j_call: TRBJ2-5; cdr3_aa: CASSPSLGEQETQYF; cdr3_nt: TGTGCCAGTAGTCCCTCATTAGGAGAACAAGAGACCCAGTACTTC
clone_size: once; d_call: NA; v_call: TRBV7-4; j_call: TRBJ1-5; cdr3_aa: CASSLLSSNQPQHF; cdr3_nt: TGTGCCAGCAGCTTGCTGAGTAGCAATCAGCCCCAGCATTTT
clone_size: NA; d_call: TRBD2; v_call: TRBV5-4; j_call: TRBJ2-5; cdr3_aa: CASSTRTSGGQETQYF; cdr3_nt: TGTGCCAGCAGCACCAGGACTAGCGGGGGGCAAGAGACCCAGTACTTC
clone_size: NA; d_call: NA; v_call: TRBV10-3; j_call: TRBJ2-5; cdr3_aa: CAISDSVRETQYF; cdr3_nt: TGTGCCATCAGTGATTCCGTTCGAGAGACCCAGTACTTC
clone_size: NA; d_call: TRBD1; v_call: TRBV29-1; j_call: TRBJ1-1; cdr3_aa: CSVYRGLDTEAFF; cdr3_nt: TGCAGCGTTTACAGGGGGCTGGACACTGAAGCTTTCTTT
clone_size: NA; d_call: NA; v_call: TRBV7-9; j_call: TRBJ2-7; cdr3_aa: CASRRVSSYEQYF; cdr3_nt: TGTGCCAGCAGGCGGGTTAGCTCCTACGAGCAGTACTTC
clone_size: few; d_call: TRBD2; v_call: TRBV5-1; j_call: TRBJ2-1; cdr3_aa: CASTTGTSGLNEQFF; cdr3_nt: TGCGCCAGCACGACCGGGACTAGCGGGTTGAATGAGCAGTTCTTC
clone_size: once; d_call: TRBD2; v_call: TRBV19; j_call: TRBJ2-3; cdr3_aa: CASSISLAGLDTQYF; cdr3_nt: TGTGCCAGTAGTATTAGTCTAGCGGGCCTAGATACGCAGTATTTT
clone_size: NA; d_call: TRBD2; v_call: TRBV9; j_call: TRBJ2-1; cdr3_aa: CASSVEASGGARSEQFF; cdr3_nt: TGTGCCAGCAGCGTAGAAGCTAGCGGGGGGGCCCGGAGTGAGCAGTTCTTC
clone_size: NA; d_call: NA; v_call: TRBV5-1; j_call: TRBJ2-2; cdr3_aa: CASSSDSANTGELFF; cdr3_nt: TGCGCCAGCAGCTCGGACAGTGCGAACACCGGGGAGCTGTTTTTT
clone_size: NA; d_call: TRBD1; v_call: TRBV10-3; j_call: TRBJ1-2; cdr3_aa: CAISSGQGVFNGYTF; cdr3_nt: TGTGCCATCAGCTCGGGACAGGGGGTGTTTAATGGCTACACCTTC
clone_size: NA; d_call: NA; v_call: TRBV5-6; j_call: TRBJ2-6; cdr3_aa: CASSLRGSGANVLTF; cdr3_nt: TGTGCCAGCAGCTTGAGAGGCTCTGGGGCCAACGTCCTGACTTTC
clone_size: few; d_call: TRBD2; v_call: TRBV19; j_call: TRBJ2-2; cdr3_aa: CASSSGRVNTGELFF; cdr3_nt: TGTGCCAGTAGTAGCGGGAGGGTGAACACCGGGGAGCTGTTTTTT
clone_size: NA; d_call: TRBD2; v_call: TRBV5-4; j_call: TRBJ2-5; cdr3_aa: CASSLERGVYGTQYF; cdr3_nt: TGTGCCAGCAGCTTGGAGCGGGGGGTTTATGGGACCCAGTACTTC
clone_size: NA; d_call: TRBD1; v_call: TRBV6-4; j_call: TRBJ1-2; cdr3_aa: CASSFRQGPYGYTF; cdr3_nt: TGTGCCAGCAGTTTCCGACAGGGACCATATGGCTACACCTTC
clone_size: NA; d_call: NA; v_call: TRBV2; j_call: TRBJ1-4; cdr3_aa: CASSDRARVGEKLFF; cdr3_nt: TGTGCCAGCAGTGATCGTGCCAGGGTAGGGGAAAAACTGTTTTTT
clone_size: NA; d_call: NA; v_call: TRBV9; j_call: TRBJ2-6; cdr3_aa: CASRAAGANVLTF; cdr3_nt: TGTGCCAGCAGGGCGGCTGGGGCCAACGTCCTGACTTTC
clone_size: few; d_call: NA; v_call: TRBV7-2; j_call: TRBJ2-4; cdr3_aa: CASSSATGLAKNIQYF; cdr3_nt: TGTGCCAGCAGCTCAGCCACAGGGTTAGCCAAAAACATTCAGTACTTC
clone_size: NA; d_call: TRBD2; v_call: TRBV30; j_call: TRBJ2-3; cdr3_aa: CACGAGPGAHTDTQYF; cdr3_nt: TGTGCCTGTGGAGCGGGACCCGGGGCACACACAGATACGCAGTATTTT
clone_size: NA; d_call: NA; v_call: TRBV9; j_call: TRBJ2-7; cdr3_aa: CASSAREESYEQYF; cdr3_nt: TGTGCCAGCAGCGCCAGGGAGGAATCCTACGAGCAGTACTTC
clone_size: NA; d_call: NA; v_call: TRBV11-3; j_call: TRBJ1-1; cdr3_aa: CASSLGLSTEAFF; cdr3_nt: TGTGCCAGCAGCTTGGGGCTCAGCACTGAAGCTTTCTTT
clone_size: once; d_call: TRBD2; v_call: TRBV9; j_call: TRBJ2-5; cdr3_aa: CASSQRGLAGGGEETQYF; cdr3_nt: TGTGCCAGCAGCCAGCGGGGACTAGCGGGGGGCGGAGAGGAGACCCAGTACTTC
clone_size: NA; d_call: TRBD1; v_call: TRBV6-1; j_call: TRBJ1-5; cdr3_aa: CASSPGTGIGQPQHF; cdr3_nt: TGTGCCAGCTCCCCCGGGACAGGGATTGGGCAGCCCCAGCATTTT
clone_size: NA; d_call: TRBD1; v_call: TRBV27; j_call: TRBJ1-5; cdr3_aa: CASSSNRGQDQPQHF; cdr3_nt: TGTGCCAGCAGCTCAAACAGGGGGCAGGATCAGCCCCAGCATTTT
clone_size: NA; d_call: TRBD1; v_call: TRBV28; j_call: TRBJ1-4; cdr3_aa: CASTIGDRANEKLFF; cdr3_nt: TGTGCCAGCACCATAGGGGACAGAGCTAATGAAAAACTGTTTTTT
clone_size: NA; d_call: NA; v_call: TRBV18; j_call: TRBJ2-1; cdr3_aa: CASRWGDYNEQFF; cdr3_nt: TGTGCCAGCCGGTGGGGGGACTACAATGAGCAGTTCTTC
clone_size: NA; d_call: NA; v_call: TRBV28; j_call: TRBJ1-2; cdr3_aa: CASRPGIVYGYTF; cdr3_nt: TGTGCCAGCAGGCCGGGGATCGTCTATGGCTACACCTTC
clone_size: NA; d_call: NA; v_call: TRBV28; j_call: TRBJ2-3; cdr3_aa: CASGPTGLSTDTQYF; cdr3_nt: TGTGCCAGCGGACCGACAGGACTTAGCACAGATACGCAGTATTTT
clone_size: few; d_call: NA; v_call: TRBV9; j_call: TRBJ1-2; cdr3_aa: CASSVDRLQGPPPNYGYTF; cdr3_nt: TGTGCCAGCAGCGTAGATCGTCTACAGGGACCCCCCCCTAACTATGGCTACACCTTC
clone_size: NA; d_call: NA; v_call: TRBV21-1; j_call: TRBJ1-2; cdr3_aa: CASSKDRGLRGGYTF; cdr3_nt: TGTGCCAGCAGCAAAGACAGGGGGCTTCGGGGTGGCTACACCTTC